This is a list of T cell receptor beta chains from one sample in a study of T cell responses to AZD1222 COVID-19 vaccine. Sequenced by immunoSEQ multiplex PCR; TCRdb stores in-frame clones only, minus some. The sample has roughly 120,000 clones, around 90% seen once. Sequencing used peripheral blood, obtained on day 0 of AZD1222 vaccination. The source is an adult in good health. Both conserved end residues are part of each CDR3. D genes are given only for firm matches. Expanded clones are given a class, and other clones once, few, many or no size at all.

size | J | V | D | DNA | CDR3
. | TRBJ1-4 | TRBV4-1 | TRBD1 | TGCGCCAGCAGCCAGGATGGGGACAGCCGGAGTGAAAAACTGTTTTTT | CASSQDGDSRSEKLFF
. | TRBJ2-1 | TRBV12-5 | TRBD2 | TGTGCTAGCGGCACGGGAGGTAATGAGCAGTTCTTC | CASGTGGNEQFF
. | TRBJ1-2 | TRBV7-2 | . | TGTGCCAGCAGCCCTCAGGGCTGGGGGGAGGGCTACACCTTC | CASSPQGWGEGYTF
. | TRBJ2-2 | TRBV11-3 | TRBD1 | TGTGCCAGCAGCCCGGGACAGGGCCGCACCGGGGAGCTGTTTTTT | CASSPGQGRTGELFF
. | TRBJ2-1 | TRBV28 | . | TGTGCCAGCAGTTTGTGGCAGAATGAGCAGTTCTTC | CASSLWQNEQFF
. | TRBJ2-7 | TRBV6-2/TRBV6-3 | TRBD2 | TGTGCCAGCAGTTACCCCCCGGCTAGCGGGAGTGGTAACGAGCAGTACTTC | CASSYPPASGSGNEQYF
. | TRBJ1-4 | TRBV18 | . | TGTGCCAGCTCAGATGCAACTAATGAAAAACTGTTTTTT | CASSDATNEKLFF
. | TRBJ2-1 | TRBV7-9 | . | TGTGCCAGCAGATCCCTAGGGGTCAGGGACAATGAGCAGTTCTTC | CASRSLGVRDNEQFF
. | TRBJ2-1 | TRBV7-3 | . | TGTGCCAGCAGCTTAGGCCCGAGCTCCTACAATGAGCAGTTCTTC | CASSLGPSSYNEQFF
. | TRBJ1-5 | TRBV3-1/TRBV3-2 | TRBD1 | TGTGCCAGCAGCCAAGGGGCAGGACAGGGGAACCAGCCCCAGCATTTT | CASSQGAGQGNQPQHF
. | TRBJ1-1 | TRBV18 | TRBD1 | TGTGCCAGCTCACCCGCTGAGGGGGCGGACACTGAAGCTTTCTTT | CASSPAEGADTEAFF
once | TRBJ1-3 | TRBV29-1 | . | TGCAGCGCCGAAGACGGCGTCTCTCGAAACACCATATATTTT | CSAEDGVSRNTIYF
. | TRBJ2-3 | TRBV27 | TRBD2 | TGTGCCAGCAGTACCGGGACTAGCGGGGGGGCCAGGACAGATACGCAGTATTTT | CASSTGTSGGARTDTQYF
. | TRBJ2-7 | TRBV5-6 | . | TGTGCCAGCAGCCGTTATTATAGGGAACACGACGAGCAGTACTTC | CASSRYYREHDEQYF
few | TRBJ2-7 | TRBV5-4 | . | TGTGCCAGCAGCTTGTGGGGACGTATCGTCTCCTACGAGCAGTACTTC | CASSLWGRIVSYEQYF
once | TRBJ2-1 | TRBV24-1 | TRBD2 | TGTGCCACCAGTGATTTCCCTAGCGGGACGACTGAGCAGTTCTTC | CATSDFPSGTTEQFF
. | TRBJ1-1 | TRBV3-1/TRBV3-2 | . | TGTGCCAGCAGAAATCGGCGGGGCACTGAAGCTTTCTTT | CASRNRRGTEAFF
once | TRBJ1-5 | TRBV7-2 | . | TGTGCCAGCAGCATGGACGGTTATCAGCCCCAGCATTTT | CASSMDGYQPQHF
. | TRBJ1-2 | TRBV19 | . | TGTGCCAGTAGAGTCAGGGAATACTATGGCTACACCTTC | CASRVREYYGYTF
. | TRBJ2-1 | TRBV5-1 | TRBD2 | TGCGCCAGCAGCTTCTGGGTAGCGGGGGTAGGGAATGAGCAGTTCTTC | CASSFWVAGVGNEQFF
. | TRBJ1-1 | TRBV5-1 | TRBD1 | TGCGCCAGCAGCACACAGGGGGACACTGAAGCTTTCTTT | CASSTQGDTEAFF
. | TRBJ2-3 | TRBV29-1 | . | TGCAGCGTGGAGGTAGGGGATACGCAGTATTTT | CSVEVGDTQYF
once | TRBJ1-1 | TRBV11-3 | . | TGTGCCAGCAGTTCAGGGGACACTGAAGCTTTCTTT | CASSSGDTEAFF
. | TRBJ1-1 | TRBV18 | . | TGTGCCAGCTCACCACAGTCCAGGTCGGCTTTCTTT | CASSPQSRSAFF
. | TRBJ1-6 | TRBV12-3/TRBV12-4 | . | TGTGCCAGCAGTTTAGCGGGGAATTCACCCCTCCACTTT | CASSLAGNSPLHF
. | TRBJ2-5 | TRBV5-1 | . | TGCGCCAGCAGTAATCAGGGGACCCAGTACTTC | CASSNQGTQYF
. | TRBJ2-7 | TRBV10-3 | TRBD1 | TGTGCCATCAGTGAGTCCGGGACAGGCCACTACGAGCAGTACTTC | CAISESGTGHYEQYF
. | TRBJ2-1 | TRBV7-2 | . | TGTGCCAGCACACAGGGACGAGGACACAATGAGCAGTTCTTC | CASTQGRGHNEQFF
. | TRBJ2-4 | TRBV5-1 | . | TGCGCCAGCATTGGGGAAGTAGGCAACATTCAGTACTTC | CASIGEVGNIQYF
. | TRBJ2-7 | TRBV28 | TRBD1 | TGTGCCAGCAGTTCTCAGGGGGCCTCCTACGAGCAGTACTTC | CASSSQGASYEQYF
. | TRBJ1-1 | TRBV30 | . | TGTGCCTGGAGTGAGACAGGCTGGAACACTGAAGCTTTCTTT | CAWSETGWNTEAFF
. | TRBJ2-5 | TRBV3-1/TRBV3-2 | TRBD1 | TGTGCCAGCAGCCAAGGGACAGGTCGAGAGACCCAGTACTTC | CASSQGTGRETQYF
once | TRBJ2-5 | TRBV10-3 | . | TGTGCCATCAGCGCAAAACAGACACAAGAGACCCAGTACTTC | CAISAKQTQETQYF
. | TRBJ2-7 | TRBV21-1 | . | TGTGCCAGCAGCAAATTAGGGAGGGACAGGGGGCTAAGCTACGAGCAGTACTTC | CASSKLGRDRGLSYEQYF
. | TRBJ2-7 | TRBV4-2 | TRBD2 | TGTGCCAGCAGCCAAGGAACTAGCGGGGGCGTGTGGGAGCAGTACTTC | CASSQGTSGGVWEQYF
. | TRBJ1-5 | TRBV4-2 | . | TGTGCCAGCAGCCAAGCGACAAGCCGCAGGCCCCAGCATTTT | CASSQATSRRPQHF
. | TRBJ2-7 | TRBV19 | . | TGTGCCAGTAGTATAGGCTTCAGGGACGAGCAGTACTTC | CASSIGFRDEQYF
. | TRBJ1-5 | TRBV7-8 | TRBD1 | TGTGCCAGCAGCGGGGGACAGTTATATAGCAATCAGCCCCAGCATTTT | CASSGGQLYSNQPQHF
few | TRBJ2-1 | TRBV6-5 | . | TGTGCCAGCCGGCTGCGACAGACGTACAATGAGCAGTTCTTC | CASRLRQTYNEQFF
. | TRBJ1-3 | TRBV28 | . | TGTGCCGGGGGCGCTGGAAACACCATATATTTT | CAGGAGNTIYF
. | TRBJ1-1 | TRBV6-5 | . | TGTGCCAGCAGTTACTCGACGGTCCCGGCGACTGAAGCTTTCTTT | CASSYSTVPATEAFF
. | TRBJ1-6 | TRBV28 | . | TGTGCCAGCAGGTACCGGGGGGGAGGTAATTCACCCCTCCACTTT | CASRYRGGGNSPLHF
. | TRBJ2-3 | TRBV5-5 | TRBD2 | TGTGCCAGCAGCTTGGTTGCGGGGGGCTCGGTAAATACGCAGTATTTT | CASSLVAGGSVNTQYF
. | TRBJ2-7 | TRBV2 | TRBD1 | TGTGCCAGCAGAGGAAGGACAGGAGAAGGGAACGAGCAGTACTTC | CASRGRTGEGNEQYF
. | TRBJ1-6 | TRBV6-5 | . | TGTGCCAGCAGTTACGGACAAAATAATTCACCCCTCCACTTT | CASSYGQNNSPLHF